This section outlines one T cell receptor (beta chain) sequence together with its context. Its antigen is still unknown. An end of the junction differs from the germline gene, which may be a read error. CDR3 length: 13 amino acids. CDR1 DFQATT and CDR2 SNEGSKA come from the germline V gene (reference sequence). This entry is derived from a study of blood T cells in healthy people across ages. Alongside a J-beta primer mix, a sample-barcoded 5' primer served in a second PCR lasting about 7 to 11 cycles. Every single cDNA molecule received a tag from a template-switch adaptor with 12 random nucleotides. TCRdb passed the 5' RACE reads through MiXCR, listing each CDR3 protein once. The sample holds 700,000 or so distinct CDR3 sequences, around 41% seen once. The study's findings and limits: The authors considered diversity estimates from one million T cells to be underestimates.

The V gene is TRBV20-1, the J gene TRBJ2-1, with no clear D. This TCR was sampled from a man at least 80 years old in good health. The specimen sequenced was blood. For the CDR3, the DNA is TGCAGTGCTAAAATCCGGTTCAACAATGAGCGGTTCTTC. It yields the protein CSAKIRFNNERFF.